This TCR beta chain was recovered during a study of blood T cell repertoires in COVID-19. Using immunoSEQ multiplex PCR, the repertoire was profiled, and TCRdb retains in-frame clones only, with some absent. This sample carries about 280,000 clones, roughly 80% of them seen once, and the ten largest clones take over 4%. The germline V gene encodes CDR1 ENHRY and CDR2 SYGVKD. The CDR3 has 17 amino acids. Losses at the gene ends were 5 bases for V and 5 bases for J; bases not matched to a gene: 12. Residents of about two dozen US areas, aged about 18 to 89 years, made up the participants. Grouping used clinical history reported by participants in a survey and questionnaire.

The chain is built from TRBV10-3 and TRBJ1-1; TRBD1 agrees at 12 bases. Sequencing was done on a sample of PBMCs or T cells enriched from blood (not recorded which). The clonotype comes from a man aged 35 to 55 who had been exposed to COVID-19. CDR3 sequence: CAISFRGTGGSGTEAFF. The CDR3 bases are TGTGCCATCAGTTTCCGTGGGACAGGGGGCTCTGGAACTGAAGCTTTCTTT.